This T cell receptor (beta chain) was retrieved from a study of neurological immune-mediated disorders. Notes on the study in general: Healthy controls had more TCR clonal expansion than multiple sclerosis, which showed the least, whereas HTLV-1-associated myelopathy showed the most.

Trimming shortened V by 5 bases and J by 1 base, and 9 bases separated the two germline ends. The CDR3 length is 13 residues. CDR1 SNHLY and CDR2 FYNNEI come from the germline V gene. The time point: longitudinal time-point 3. Unsorted libraries were prepared from 2 million PBMCs held at -80 C. cDNA was made by 5'RACE with 10-nucleotide random UMIs. TCRdb redid the calling of the 5' RACE reads with MiXCR, one entry per CDR3 protein. Of more than 100,000 distinct CDR3 sequences detected, roughly a tenth appear once; the ten largest clones hold around 3.1%. This clonotype appeared many times. Its antigen is unidentified.

Source material: PBMCs. The V and J genes are TRBV2 and TRBJ2-7, with no clear D. The sequence was obtained from a female donor with HTLV-1-associated myelopathy (HAM/TSP). The CDR3 bases are TGTGCCAGCAGTAGTGGTTCTTCCTACGAGCAGTACTTC. This translates into CASSSGSSYEQYF.